The source of this T cell receptor beta chain is a study of shared clonotypes between healthy human individuals. A note on this clone: In the same sample, other DNA sequences code for this CDR3.

CDR3 length equals 14 residues. The V and J ends lost 1 base and 2 bases respectively, with 9 bases between them. Germline V gene data show CDR1 as SGHRS and CDR2 as YFSETQ. Only in-frame clones appear in the TCRdb table, and some are missing; sequencing was by immunoSEQ multiplex PCR. Found here are about 980,000 clones, over 75% of them singletons; the top ten hold about 1.5%. This chain connects TRBV5-1 to TRBJ2-5; a possible D gene is TRBD1 (6 bases). The TCR comes from a man younger than 30 in good health. Material: memory CD4+ T cells sorted from blood. Sample subset: CD45RA-negative fraction. CDR3 nucleotide sequence: TGCGCCAGCAGCTTGAGCGGACAGCAAGAGACCCAGTACTTC. The encoded protein is CASSLSGQQETQYF. The whole variable domain, filled in from reference TRBV5-1 and TRBJ2-5, reads KAGVTQTPRYLIKTRGQQVTLSCSPISGHRSVSWYQQTPGQGLQFLFEYFSETQRNKGNFPGRFSGRQFSNSRSEMNVSTLELGDSALYLCASSLSGQQETQYFGPGTRLLVL.